The next 5 T cell receptor beta chains were all read from a single sample in a study of cytomegalovirus exposure and HLA in healthy donors. The PCR contained 60 Vbeta and 13 Jbeta primers. Repertoires were generated with immunoSEQ multiplex PCR, while TCRdb's copy carries only in-frame clones and drops some. The sample carries approximately 170,000 clones, roughly 81% recorded once. Material: PBMCs. The source of these receptors is a woman aged 30 to 39 in good health and CMV-seropositive.

The table lists this clone with a count of one. The chain carries TRBV5-5 and TRBJ2-7; possible D gene TRBD2, 6 bases. Trimming took 6 bases from V and 0 from J, leaving 19 bases between them. The CDR3 has 16 amino acids. CDR1 and CDR2 from the germline V gene are SGHKS and YYEKEE (reference sequence). The CDR3 nucleotides read TGTGCCAGCACTTTAAGGGGTGGAGCGGGCTCCTACGAGCAGTACTTC. It codes for CASTLRGGAGSYEQYF.

The genes are TRBV9 and TRBJ1-3; 7 nucleotides agree with TRBD1. The V segment lost 3 bases and the J segment 0 bases; nucleotides outside the gene matches: 3. Germline values: CDR1 SGDLS, CDR2 YYNGEE. The CDR3 is 15 amino acids. CDR3 residues: CASSGGQHSGNTIYF. CDR3 bases: TGTGCCAGCAGCGGGGGACAGCACTCTGGAAACACCATATATTTT.

This rearrangement joins TRBV5-4 to TRBJ2-6; perhaps TRBD2 as D (7 bases). CDR3 size: 16 residues. Germline CDR1 SGHNT, CDR2 YYREEE (reference sequence). V was clipped by 4 bases and J by 2 bases, with 13 bases between them. CDR3 coding DNA: TGTGCCAGCAGCCTCCAGGGGAGGGCTGGGGCCAACGTCCTGACTTTC. Translation gives CASSLQGRAGANVLTF.

The chain recombines TRBV5-6 with TRBJ2-7, with D perhaps TRBD2 (5 bases). V lost 1 base and J 2 bases, leaving 13 bases between the germline ends. Germline V gene data show CDR1 as SGHDT and CDR2 as YYEEEE. This CDR3 region has 15 residues. The CDR3 nucleotides read TGTGCCAGCAGCTTGAACGGACGGAGGCCCTACGAGCAGTACTTC. Its translation is CASSLNGRRPYEQYF.

V usage is TRBV6-1 and J usage is TRBJ2-3; 7 positions match TRBD1. The CDR3 contains 13 residues. The V gene's germline CDR1 is MNHNS and CDR2 SASEGT. V gave up 9 bases and J gave up 3 bases; unmatched junction bases: 6. The CDR3 sequence is CASTLQGTDTQYF. DNA of the CDR3: TGTGCCAGTACGTTACAGGGGACAGATACGCAGTATTTT.